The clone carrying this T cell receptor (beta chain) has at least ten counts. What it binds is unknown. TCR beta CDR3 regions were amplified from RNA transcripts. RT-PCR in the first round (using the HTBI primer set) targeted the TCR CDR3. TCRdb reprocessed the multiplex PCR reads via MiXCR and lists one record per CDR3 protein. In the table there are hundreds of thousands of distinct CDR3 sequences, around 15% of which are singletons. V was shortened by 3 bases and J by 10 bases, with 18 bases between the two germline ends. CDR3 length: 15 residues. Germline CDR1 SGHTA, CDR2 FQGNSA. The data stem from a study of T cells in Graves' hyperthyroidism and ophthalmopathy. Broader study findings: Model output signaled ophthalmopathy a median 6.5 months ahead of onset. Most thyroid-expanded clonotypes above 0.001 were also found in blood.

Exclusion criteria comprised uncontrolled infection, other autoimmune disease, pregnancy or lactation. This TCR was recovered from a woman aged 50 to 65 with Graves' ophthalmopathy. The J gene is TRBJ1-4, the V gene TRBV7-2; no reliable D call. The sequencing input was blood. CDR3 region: CASSFGSQSRGKLFF. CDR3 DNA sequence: TGTGCCAGCAGCTTCGGTAGTCAGTCTCGGGGAAAACTGTTTTTT.